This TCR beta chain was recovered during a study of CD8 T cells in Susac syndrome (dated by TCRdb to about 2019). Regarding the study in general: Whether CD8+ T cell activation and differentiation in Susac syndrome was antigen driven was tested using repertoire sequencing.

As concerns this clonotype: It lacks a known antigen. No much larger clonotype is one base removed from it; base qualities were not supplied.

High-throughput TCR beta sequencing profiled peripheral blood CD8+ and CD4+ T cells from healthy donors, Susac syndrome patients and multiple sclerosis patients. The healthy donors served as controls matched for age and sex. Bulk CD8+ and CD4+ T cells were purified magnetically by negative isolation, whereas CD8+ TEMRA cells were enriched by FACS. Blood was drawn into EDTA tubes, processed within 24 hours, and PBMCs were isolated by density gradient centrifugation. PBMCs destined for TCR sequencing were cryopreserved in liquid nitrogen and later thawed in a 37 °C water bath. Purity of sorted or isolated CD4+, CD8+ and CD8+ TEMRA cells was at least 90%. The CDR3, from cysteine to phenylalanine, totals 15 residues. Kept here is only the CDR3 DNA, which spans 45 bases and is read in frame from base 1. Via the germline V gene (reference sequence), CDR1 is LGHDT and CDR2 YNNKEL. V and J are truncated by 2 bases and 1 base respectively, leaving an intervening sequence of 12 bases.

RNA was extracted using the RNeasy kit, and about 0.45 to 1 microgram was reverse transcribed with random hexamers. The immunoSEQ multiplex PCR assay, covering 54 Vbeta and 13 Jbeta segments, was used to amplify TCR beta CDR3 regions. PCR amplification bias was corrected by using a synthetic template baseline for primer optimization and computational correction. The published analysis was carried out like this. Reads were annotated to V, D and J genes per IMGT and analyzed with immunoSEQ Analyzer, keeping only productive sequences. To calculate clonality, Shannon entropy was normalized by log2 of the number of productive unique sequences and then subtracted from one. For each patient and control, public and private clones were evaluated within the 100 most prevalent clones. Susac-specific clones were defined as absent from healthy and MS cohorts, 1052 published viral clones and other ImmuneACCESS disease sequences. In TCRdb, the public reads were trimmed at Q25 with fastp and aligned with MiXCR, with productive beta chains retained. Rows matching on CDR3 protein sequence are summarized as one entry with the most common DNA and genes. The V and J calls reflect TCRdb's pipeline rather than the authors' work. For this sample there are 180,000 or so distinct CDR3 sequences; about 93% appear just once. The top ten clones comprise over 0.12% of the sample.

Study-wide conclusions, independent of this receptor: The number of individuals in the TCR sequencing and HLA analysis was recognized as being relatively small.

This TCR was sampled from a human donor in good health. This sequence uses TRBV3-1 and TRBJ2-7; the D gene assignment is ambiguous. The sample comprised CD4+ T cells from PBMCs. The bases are TGTGCCAGCAGCCAAATGGGTATCCCTTCCTACGAGCAGTACTTC. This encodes CASSQMGIPSYEQYF.